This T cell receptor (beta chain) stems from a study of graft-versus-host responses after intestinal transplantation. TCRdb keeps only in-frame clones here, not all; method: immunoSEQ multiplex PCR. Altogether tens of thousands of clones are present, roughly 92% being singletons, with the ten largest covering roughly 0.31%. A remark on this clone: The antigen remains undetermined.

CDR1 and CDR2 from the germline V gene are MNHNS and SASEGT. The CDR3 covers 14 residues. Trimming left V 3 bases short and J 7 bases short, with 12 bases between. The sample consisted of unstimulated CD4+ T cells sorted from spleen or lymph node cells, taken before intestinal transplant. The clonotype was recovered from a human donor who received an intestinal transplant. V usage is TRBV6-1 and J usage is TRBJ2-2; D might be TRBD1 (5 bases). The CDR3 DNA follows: TGTGCCAGCAGTGAGCAGGGTAGGGTCGGGGAGCTGTTTTTT. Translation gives CASSEQGRVGELFF.